The rows below give T cell receptor beta chains drawn from one sample of a study of identical twins. TCRdb reprocessed the 5' RACE reads with MiXCR, giving one entry per CDR3 protein. Among 300,000 or so distinct CDR3 sequences listed, roughly 9% were seen once. This sample also appeared in a second study, on yellow fever vaccine responses in identical twins.

Sequencing was performed on CD8+ T cells sorted from blood. The source of these receptors is a woman under 30 in good health. The CDR3 runs from the conserved cysteine through the conserved F or W. Fields, in order: V gene, CDR3 protein.

V gene: TRBV9; CDR3 protein: CASNEQGFHNEQFF
V gene: TRBV29-1; CDR3 protein: CSVGGAATTGELFF
V gene: TRBV14; CDR3 protein: CASSQYREGDEQFF
V gene: TRBV13; CDR3 protein: CASSQRAHEQYF
V gene: TRBV5-1; CDR3 protein: CASSLAVGGLLPGELFF
V gene: TRBV10-3; CDR3 protein: CAVYPNIGVPSHEQYF
V gene: TRBV6-2/TRBV6-3; CDR3 protein: CASSWTGELFF
V gene: TRBV18; CDR3 protein: CASSGRATSTDTQYF
V gene: TRBV12-3/TRBV12-4; CDR3 protein: CASGPPGEQYF
V gene: TRBV27; CDR3 protein: CASSDRASQETQYF
V gene: TRBV27; CDR3 protein: CASSLSPAGGTEAFF
V gene: TRBV19; CDR3 protein: CASSMAVGYEQYF
V gene: TRBV29-1; CDR3 protein: CSVDPAGRETQYF
V gene: TRBV9; CDR3 protein: CASSRSAPRDEQFF
V gene: TRBV7-3; CDR3 protein: CASSLDLGLGQYF
V gene: TRBV13; CDR3 protein: CASSFTGLTGELFF
V gene: TRBV27; CDR3 protein: CASSLYEGISYEQYF
V gene: TRBV20-1; CDR3 protein: CSARDLTGGPATTYEQYF
V gene: TRBV11-2; CDR3 protein: CASSLDGWASGRPGDVTDTQYF
V gene: TRBV21-1; CDR3 protein: CASSNPKKTANHNEQFF
V gene: TRBV12-3/TRBV12-4; CDR3 protein: CASSLQGANTEAFF